This T cell receptor beta chain was sequenced during a study of blood T cell repertoires in COVID-19. The CDR3 length is 16 residues. CDR1 and CDR2 (germline): LNHDA, SQIVND (reference sequence). V lost 1 base, J lost 7 bases, and 17 bases lay in between. The repertoire was sequenced with immunoSEQ multiplex PCR; TCRdb's copy has only in-frame clones and lacks some. The sample includes 84,000 or so clones, roughly 78% seen only once; the top ten take roughly 19%. This TCR was sampled from a woman at least 80 years old with acute or convalescent COVID-19. The V gene is TRBV19, the J gene TRBJ1-5; D might be TRBD1 (6 bases). Sequenced: peripheral blood. CDR3 nucleotides: TGTGCCAGTAGTATAGTGTTGGCAGGGGTTCACCAGCCCCAGCATTTT. It codes for CASSIVLAGVHQPQHF.